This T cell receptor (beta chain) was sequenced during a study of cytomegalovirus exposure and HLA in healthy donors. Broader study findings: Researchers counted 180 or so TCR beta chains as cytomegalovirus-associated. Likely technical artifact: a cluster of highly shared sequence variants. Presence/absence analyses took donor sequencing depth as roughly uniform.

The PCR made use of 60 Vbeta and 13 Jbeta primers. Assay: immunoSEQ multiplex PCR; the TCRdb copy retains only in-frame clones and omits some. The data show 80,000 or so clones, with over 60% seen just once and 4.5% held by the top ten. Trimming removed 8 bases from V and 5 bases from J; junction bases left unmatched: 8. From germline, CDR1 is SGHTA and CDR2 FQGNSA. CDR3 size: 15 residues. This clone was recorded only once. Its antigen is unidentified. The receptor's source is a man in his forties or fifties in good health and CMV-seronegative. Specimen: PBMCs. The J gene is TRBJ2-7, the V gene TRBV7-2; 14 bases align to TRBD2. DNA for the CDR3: TGTGCCAGCGGCGCAGGACTAGCGGGAGGCCACGAGCAGTACTTC. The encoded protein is CASGAGLAGGHEQYF.